This TCR beta chain originates from a study of blood T cell repertoires in COVID-19. TCRdb's copy holds only in-frame clones and misses some; the assay was immunoSEQ multiplex PCR. The sample has approximately 150,000 clones; 88% are singletons. The germline CDR1 and CDR2 sequences are LNHNV and YYDKDF (reference sequence). V lost 9 bases and J lost 0, with 15 bases in between. This CDR3 spans 14 amino acids. This receptor was taken from a man in his fifties or sixties who had recovered from COVID-19. The material sequenced was peripheral blood. The J gene is TRBJ2-7, the V gene TRBV15, with TRBD2 as a possible D gene (6 bases). CDR3 coding DNA: TGTGCCACTAAGGGAGGCACAAGCTCCTACGAGCAGTACTTC. Residues: CATKGGTSSYEQYF.